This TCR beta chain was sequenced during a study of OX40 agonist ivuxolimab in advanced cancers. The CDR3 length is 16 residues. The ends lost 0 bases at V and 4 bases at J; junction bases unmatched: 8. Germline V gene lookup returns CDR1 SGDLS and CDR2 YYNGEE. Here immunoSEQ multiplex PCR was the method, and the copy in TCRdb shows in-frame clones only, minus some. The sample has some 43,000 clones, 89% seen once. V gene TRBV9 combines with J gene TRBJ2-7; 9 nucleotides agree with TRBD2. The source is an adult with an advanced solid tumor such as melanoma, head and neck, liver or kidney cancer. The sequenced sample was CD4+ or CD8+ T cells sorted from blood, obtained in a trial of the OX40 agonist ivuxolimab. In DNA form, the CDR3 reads TGTGCCAGCAGCGTAGCCGAGCGGGGGGCCATTTACGAGCAGTACTTC. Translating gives CASSVAERGAIYEQYF.